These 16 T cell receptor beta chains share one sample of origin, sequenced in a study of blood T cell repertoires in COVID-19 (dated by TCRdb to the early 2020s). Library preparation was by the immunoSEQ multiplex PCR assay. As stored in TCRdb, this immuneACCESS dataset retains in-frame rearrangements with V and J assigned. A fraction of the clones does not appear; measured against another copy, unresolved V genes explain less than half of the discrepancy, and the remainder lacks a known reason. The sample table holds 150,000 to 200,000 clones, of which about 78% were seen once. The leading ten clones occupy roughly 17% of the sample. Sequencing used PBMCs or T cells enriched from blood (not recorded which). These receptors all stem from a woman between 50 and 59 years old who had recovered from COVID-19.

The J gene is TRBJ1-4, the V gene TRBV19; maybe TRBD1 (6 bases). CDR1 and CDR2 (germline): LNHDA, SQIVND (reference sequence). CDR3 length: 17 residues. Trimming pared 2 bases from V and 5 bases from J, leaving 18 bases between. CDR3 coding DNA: TGTGCCAGTAGTATACGATCGACCGGGACACGAAATGAAAAACTGTTTTTT. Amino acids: CASSIRSTGTRNEKLFF.

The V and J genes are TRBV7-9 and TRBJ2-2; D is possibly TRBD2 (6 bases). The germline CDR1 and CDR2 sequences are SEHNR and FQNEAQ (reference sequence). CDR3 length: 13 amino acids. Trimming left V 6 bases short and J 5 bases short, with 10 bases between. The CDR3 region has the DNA TGTGCCAGCAGACTGACTAGTACCGGGGAGCTGTTTTTT. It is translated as CASRLTSTGELFF.

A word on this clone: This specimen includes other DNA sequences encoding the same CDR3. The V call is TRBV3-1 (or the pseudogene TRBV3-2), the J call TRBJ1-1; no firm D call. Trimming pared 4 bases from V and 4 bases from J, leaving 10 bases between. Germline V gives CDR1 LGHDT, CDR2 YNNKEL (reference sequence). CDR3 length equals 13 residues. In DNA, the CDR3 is TGTGCCAGCAGCCCCTCCCGGGGCACTGAAGCTTTCTTT. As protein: CASSPSRGTEAFF.

The CDR3 is CASSSPVGVGAFF. CDR3 bases: TGTGCCAGCAGTTCCCCAGTCGGGGTGGGAGCTTTCTTT. J is TRBJ1-1 and V is TRBV5-4; no definite D call. Trimming left V 5 bases short and J 10 bases short, with 18 bases between. CDR1 SGHNT and CDR2 YYREEE come from the germline V gene (reference sequence). The length of the CDR3 is 13 residues.

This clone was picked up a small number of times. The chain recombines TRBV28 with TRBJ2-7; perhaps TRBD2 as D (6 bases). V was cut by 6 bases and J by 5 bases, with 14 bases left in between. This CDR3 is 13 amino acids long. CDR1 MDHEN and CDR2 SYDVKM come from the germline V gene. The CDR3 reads CASRSTGVHEQYF. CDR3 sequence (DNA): TGTGCCAGCAGGAGCACGGGAGTCCACGAGCAGTACTTC.

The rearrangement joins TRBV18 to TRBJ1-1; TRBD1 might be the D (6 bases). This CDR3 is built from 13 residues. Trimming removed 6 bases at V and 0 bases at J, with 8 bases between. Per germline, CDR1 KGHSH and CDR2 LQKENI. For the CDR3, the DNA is TGTGCCAGCTCTGGACAGCTGAACACTGAAGCTTTCTTT. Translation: CASSGQLNTEAFF.

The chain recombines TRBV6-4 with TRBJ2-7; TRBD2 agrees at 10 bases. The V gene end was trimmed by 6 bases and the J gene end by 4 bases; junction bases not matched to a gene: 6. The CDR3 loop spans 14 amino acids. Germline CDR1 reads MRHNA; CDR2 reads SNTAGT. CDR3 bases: TGTGCCAGCAGCCTACTAGCGGGGCAGTACGAGCAGTACTTC. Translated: CASSLLAGQYEQYF.

The CDR3 sequence is CASSQDRARVYEQYF. The CDR3 DNA is TGTGCCAGTAGTCAAGACAGGGCCCGGGTCTACGAGCAGTACTTC. The J gene is TRBJ2-7, the V gene TRBV19; 7 bases are shared with TRBD1. Germline CDR1 reads LNHDA; CDR2 reads SQIVND (reference sequence). The CDR3 has 15 amino acids. With V trimmed by 5 bases and J by 3 bases, 10 bases remained unmatched.

The CDR3 nucleotides read TGCGCCAGCAGTAAGGGAGGAACAGATACGCAGTATTTT. This encodes CASSKGGTDTQYF. The chain recombines TRBV4-1 with TRBJ2-3; perhaps TRBD2 as D (6 bases). Germline CDR1 MGHRA, CDR2 YSYEKL. The CDR3 extends over 13 amino acids. V gave up 6 bases and J gave up 3 bases, with 10 bases separating them.

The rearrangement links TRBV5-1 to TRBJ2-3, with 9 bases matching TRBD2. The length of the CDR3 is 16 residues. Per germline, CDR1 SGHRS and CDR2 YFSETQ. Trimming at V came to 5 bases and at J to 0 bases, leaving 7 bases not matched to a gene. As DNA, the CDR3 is TGCGCCAGCAGTTCGTCTACTAGCGGGAGCACAGATACGCAGTATTTT. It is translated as CASSSSTSGSTDTQYF.

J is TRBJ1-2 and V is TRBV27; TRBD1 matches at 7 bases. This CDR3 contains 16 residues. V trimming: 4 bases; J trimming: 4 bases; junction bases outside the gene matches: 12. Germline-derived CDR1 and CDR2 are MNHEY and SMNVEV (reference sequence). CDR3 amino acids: CASSSNTQGNPYGYTF. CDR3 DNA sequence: TGTGCCAGCAGTTCGAATACACAGGGGAATCCCTATGGCTACACCTTC.

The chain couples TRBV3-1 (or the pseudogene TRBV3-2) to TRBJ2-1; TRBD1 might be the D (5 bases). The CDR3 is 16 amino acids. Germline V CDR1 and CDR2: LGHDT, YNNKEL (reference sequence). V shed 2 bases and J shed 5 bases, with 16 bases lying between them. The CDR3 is CASSQRRRSQDNEQFF. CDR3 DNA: TGTGCCAGCAGCCAACGACGGCGATCACAGGACAATGAGCAGTTCTTC.

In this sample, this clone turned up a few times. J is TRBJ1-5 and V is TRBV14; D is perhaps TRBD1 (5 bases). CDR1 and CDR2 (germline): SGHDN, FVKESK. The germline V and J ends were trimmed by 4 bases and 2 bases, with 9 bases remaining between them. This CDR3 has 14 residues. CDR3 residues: CASSLGGGNQPQHF. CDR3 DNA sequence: TGTGCCAGCAGCCTGGGGGGGGGCAATCAGCCCCAGCATTTT.

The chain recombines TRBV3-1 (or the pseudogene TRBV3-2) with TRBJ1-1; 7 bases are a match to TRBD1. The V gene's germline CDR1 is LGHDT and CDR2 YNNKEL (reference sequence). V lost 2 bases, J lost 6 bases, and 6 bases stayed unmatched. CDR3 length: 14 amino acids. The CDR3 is CASSQNRGSAEAFF. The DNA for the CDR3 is TGTGCCAGCAGCCAAAACAGGGGTTCGGCTGAAGCTTTCTTT.

Here the CDR3 DNA reads TGTGCCAGCAGCAACGCCGGAGGGGAGAATTCACCCCTCCACTTT. Amino acids: CASSNAGGENSPLHF. The chain carries TRBV7-9 and TRBJ1-6; D might be TRBD1 (5 bases). From germline, CDR1 is SEHNR and CDR2 FQNEAQ (reference sequence). Trimming left V 5 bases short and J 7 bases short, with 15 bases between. This CDR3 region has 15 residues.

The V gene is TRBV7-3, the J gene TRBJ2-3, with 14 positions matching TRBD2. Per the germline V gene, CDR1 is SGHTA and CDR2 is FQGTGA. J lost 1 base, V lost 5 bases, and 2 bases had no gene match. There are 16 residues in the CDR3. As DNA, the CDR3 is TGTGCCAGCAGCCAGGGACTAGCGGGAGGCACAGATACGCAGTATTTT. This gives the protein CASSQGLAGGTDTQYF.